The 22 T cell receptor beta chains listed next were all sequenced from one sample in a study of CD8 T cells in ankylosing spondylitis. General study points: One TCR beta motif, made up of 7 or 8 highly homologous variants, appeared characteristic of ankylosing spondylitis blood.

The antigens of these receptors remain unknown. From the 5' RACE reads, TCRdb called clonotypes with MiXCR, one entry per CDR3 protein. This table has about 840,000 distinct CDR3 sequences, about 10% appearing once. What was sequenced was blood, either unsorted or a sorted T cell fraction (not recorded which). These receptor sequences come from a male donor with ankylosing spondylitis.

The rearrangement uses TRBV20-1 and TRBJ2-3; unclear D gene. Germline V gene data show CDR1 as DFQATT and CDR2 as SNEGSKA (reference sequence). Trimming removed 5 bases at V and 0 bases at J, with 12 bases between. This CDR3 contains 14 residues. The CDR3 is CSAPLDTSTDTQYF. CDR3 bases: TGCAGTGCTCCTCTAGACACTAGCACAGATACGCAGTATTTT.

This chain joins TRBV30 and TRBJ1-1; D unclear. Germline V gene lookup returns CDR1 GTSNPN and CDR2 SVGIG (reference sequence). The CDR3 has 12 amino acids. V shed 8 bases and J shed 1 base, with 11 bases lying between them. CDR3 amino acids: CARGRRNTEAFF. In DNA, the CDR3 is TGTGCCAGAGGACGGAGGAACACTGAAGCTTTCTTT.

The CDR3 nucleotides read TGTGCCAGCGGAATAGGGGATCAGCCCCAGCATTTT. Protein product: CASGIGDQPQHF. The chain uses TRBV12-3 or TRBV12-4 and TRBJ1-5, with TRBD1 as a possible D gene (5 bases). The CDR3 covers 12 residues. V shed 8 bases and J shed 5 bases, with 10 bases lying between them.

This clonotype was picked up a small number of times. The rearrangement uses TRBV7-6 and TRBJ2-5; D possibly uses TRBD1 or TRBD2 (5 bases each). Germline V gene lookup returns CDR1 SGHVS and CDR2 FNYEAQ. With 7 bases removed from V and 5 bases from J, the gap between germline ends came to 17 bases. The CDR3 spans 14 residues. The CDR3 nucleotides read TGTGCCAGCACCATCAACCGGGGCGACGAGACCCAGTACTTC. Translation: CASTINRGDETQYF. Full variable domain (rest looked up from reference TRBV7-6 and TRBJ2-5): GAGVSQSPRYKVTKRGQDVALRCDPISGHVSLYWYRQALGQGPEFLTYFNYEAQQDKSGLPNDRFSAERPEGSISTLTIQRTEQRDSAMYRCASTINRGDETQYFGPGTRLLVL.

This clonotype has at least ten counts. This CDR3 reads CASSPPSAGAETQYF. In DNA form, the CDR3 reads TGTGCCAGCTCACCACCCTCCGCGGGAGCAGAGACCCAGTACTTC. The J gene is TRBJ2-5, the V gene TRBV18, with 7 bases identical to TRBD2. With V trimmed by 0 bases and J by 4 bases, 5 bases remained unmatched. The CDR3 runs 15 residues. The V gene's germline CDR1 is KGHSH and CDR2 LQKENI.

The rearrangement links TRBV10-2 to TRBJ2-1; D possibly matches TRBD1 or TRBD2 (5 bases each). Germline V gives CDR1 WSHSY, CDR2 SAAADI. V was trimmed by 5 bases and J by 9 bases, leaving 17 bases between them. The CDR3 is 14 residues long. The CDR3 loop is CASSPSGGSGEQFF. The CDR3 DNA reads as TGCGCCAGCAGTCCCTCTGGGGGATCGGGTGAGCAGTTCTTC.

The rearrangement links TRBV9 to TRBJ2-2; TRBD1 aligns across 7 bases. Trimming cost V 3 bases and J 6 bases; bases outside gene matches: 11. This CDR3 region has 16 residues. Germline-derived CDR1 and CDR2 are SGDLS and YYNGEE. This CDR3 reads CASSARSGTDAGELFF. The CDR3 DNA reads TGTGCCAGCAGCGCCCGCTCCGGGACAGATGCCGGGGAGCTGTTTTTT.

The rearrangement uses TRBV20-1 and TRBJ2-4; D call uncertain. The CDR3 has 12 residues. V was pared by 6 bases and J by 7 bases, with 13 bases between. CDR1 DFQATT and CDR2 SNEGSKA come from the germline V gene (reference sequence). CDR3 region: CSALPRSNIQYF. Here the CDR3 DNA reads TGCAGTGCCCTGCCCAGGTCCAACATTCAGTACTTC.

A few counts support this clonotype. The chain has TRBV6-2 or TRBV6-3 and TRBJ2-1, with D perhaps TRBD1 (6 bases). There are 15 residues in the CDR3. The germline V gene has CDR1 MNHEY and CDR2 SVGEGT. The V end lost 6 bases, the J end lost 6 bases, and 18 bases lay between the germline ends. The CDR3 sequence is CASSPGVGRLNEQFF. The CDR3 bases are TGTGCCAGCAGCCCAGGGGTCGGCCGACTCAATGAGCAGTTCTTC.

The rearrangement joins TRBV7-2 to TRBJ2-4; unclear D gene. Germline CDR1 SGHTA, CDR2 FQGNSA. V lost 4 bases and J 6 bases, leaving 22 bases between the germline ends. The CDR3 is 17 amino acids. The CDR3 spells CASSSQEGLGSINIQYF. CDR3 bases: TGTGCCAGCAGCTCTCAAGAAGGGTTGGGGTCGATAAACATTCAGTACTTC.

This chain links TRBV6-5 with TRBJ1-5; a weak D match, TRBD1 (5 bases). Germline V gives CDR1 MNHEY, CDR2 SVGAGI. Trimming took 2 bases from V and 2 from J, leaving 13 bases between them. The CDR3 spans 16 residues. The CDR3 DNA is TGTGCCAGCAGTTACATGGGGGACGTTGGCAATCAGCCCCAGCATTTT. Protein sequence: CASSYMGDVGNQPQHF.

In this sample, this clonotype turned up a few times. The CDR3 DNA reads TGTGCCAGCAGCTTTCGACAGAGCACTGAAGCTTTCTTT. Its translation: CASSFRQSTEAFF. This chain links TRBV7-2 with TRBJ1-1; the D gene is possibly TRBD1 (5 bases). Germline CDR1 SGHTA, CDR2 FQGNSA. Trimming left V 3 bases short and J 4 bases short, with 9 bases between. There are 13 residues in the CDR3.

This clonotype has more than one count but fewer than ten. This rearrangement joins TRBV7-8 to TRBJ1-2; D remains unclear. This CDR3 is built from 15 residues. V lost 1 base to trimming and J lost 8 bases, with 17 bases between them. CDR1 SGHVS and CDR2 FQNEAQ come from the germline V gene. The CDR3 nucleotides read TGTGCCAGCAGCTTAGTCTCCAGAGGATTAAACGGCTACACCTTC. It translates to CASSLVSRGLNGYTF. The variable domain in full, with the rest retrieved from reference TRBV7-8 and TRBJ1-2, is GAGVSQSPRYKVAKRGQDVALRCDPISGHVSLFWYQQALGQGPEFLTYFQNEAQLDKSGLPSDRFFAERPEGSVSTLKIQRTQQEDSAVYLCASSLVSRGLNGYTFGSGTRLTVV.

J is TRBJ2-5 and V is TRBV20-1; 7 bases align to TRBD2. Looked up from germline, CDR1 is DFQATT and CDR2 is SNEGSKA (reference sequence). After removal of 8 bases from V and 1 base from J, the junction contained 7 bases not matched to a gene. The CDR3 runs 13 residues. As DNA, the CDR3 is TGCAGTTCCAGGCGCGGGGGCCAAGAGACCCAGTACTTC. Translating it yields CSSRRGGQETQYF.

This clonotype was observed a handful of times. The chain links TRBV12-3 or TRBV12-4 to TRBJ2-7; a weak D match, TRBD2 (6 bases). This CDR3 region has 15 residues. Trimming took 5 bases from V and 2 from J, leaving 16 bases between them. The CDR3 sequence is CASSPPGLWPYEQYF. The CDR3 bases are TGTGCCAGCAGTCCACCGGGACTGTGGCCCTACGAGCAGTACTTC.

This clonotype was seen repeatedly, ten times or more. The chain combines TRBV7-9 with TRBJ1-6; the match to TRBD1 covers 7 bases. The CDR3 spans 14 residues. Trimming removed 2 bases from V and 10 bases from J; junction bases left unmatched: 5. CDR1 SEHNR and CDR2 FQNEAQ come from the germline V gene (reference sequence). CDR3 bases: TGTGCCAGCAGCTTAACAGGGGAACGGTCACCCCTCCACTTT. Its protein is CASSLTGERSPLHF.

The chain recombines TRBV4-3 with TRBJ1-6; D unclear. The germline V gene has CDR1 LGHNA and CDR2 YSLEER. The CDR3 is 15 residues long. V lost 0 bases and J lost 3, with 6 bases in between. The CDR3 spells CASSQDIHYNSPLHF. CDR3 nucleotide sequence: TGCGCCAGCAGCCAAGATATCCACTATAATTCACCCCTCCACTTT.

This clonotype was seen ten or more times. Here the CDR3 DNA reads TGTGCCAGCAGCTTCTCGCCAACAGGGTATACCGGGGAGCTGTTTTTT. Translating gives CASSFSPTGYTGELFF. The V and J genes are TRBV7-9 and TRBJ2-2, with a possible D match to TRBD1 (6 bases). This CDR3 comprises 16 residues. Germline CDR1 SEHNR, CDR2 FQNEAQ (reference sequence). V was clipped by 3 bases and J by 5 bases, with 16 bases between them.

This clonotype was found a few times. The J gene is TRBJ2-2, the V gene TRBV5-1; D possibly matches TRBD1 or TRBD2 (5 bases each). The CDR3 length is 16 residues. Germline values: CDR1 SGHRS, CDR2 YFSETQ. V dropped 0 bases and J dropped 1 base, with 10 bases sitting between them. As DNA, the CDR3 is TGCGCCAGCAGCTTGGCGGGACCCAAGAACACCGGGGAGCTGTTTTTT. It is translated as CASSLAGPKNTGELFF.

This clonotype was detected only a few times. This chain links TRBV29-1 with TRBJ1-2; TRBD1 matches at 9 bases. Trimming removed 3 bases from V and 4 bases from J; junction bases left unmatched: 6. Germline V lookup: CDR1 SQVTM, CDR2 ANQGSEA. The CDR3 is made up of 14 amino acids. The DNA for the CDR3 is TGCAGCGTTGACTCAGGGACAGGGCTCTATGGCTACACCTTC. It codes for CSVDSGTGLYGYTF.

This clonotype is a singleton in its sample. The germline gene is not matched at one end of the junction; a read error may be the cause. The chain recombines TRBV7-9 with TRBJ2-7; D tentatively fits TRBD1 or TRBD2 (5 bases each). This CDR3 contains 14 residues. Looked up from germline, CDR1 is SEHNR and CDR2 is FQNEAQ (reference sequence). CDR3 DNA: TGTGCCAGCAGCCTAGCCGGGACGGCGGGCGAGCAGTACTTC. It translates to CASSLAGTAGEQYF.

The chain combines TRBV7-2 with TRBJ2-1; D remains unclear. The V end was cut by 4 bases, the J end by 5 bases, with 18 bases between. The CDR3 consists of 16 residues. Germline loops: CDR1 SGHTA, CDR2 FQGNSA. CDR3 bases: TGTGCCAGCAGCTCGCGGCCTATGACCGACCACAATGAGCAGTTCTTC. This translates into CASSSRPMTDHNEQFF.